This entry lists 14 T cell receptor beta chains sequenced from one sample in a study of T cell repertoires in aging, cancer and after chemotherapy. A mixed TRB-A/B primer pool amplified rearranged TRB by multiplex touch-down PCR. Via MiXCR, TCRdb re-called the multiplex PCR reads, giving one row per CDR3 protein. The sample gives about 1,300 distinct CDR3 sequences, over 25% of which show up once; around 10% is in the top ten. Peripheral blood genomic DNA, not sorted cells or RNA, was the template. Sequenced sample: blood. Receptor source: a human donor with a solid tumor.

This chain links TRBV27 with TRBJ1-5, with D hard to call. Trimming shortened V by 4 bases and J by 5 bases, and 9 bases separated the two germline ends. CDR3 size: 13 residues. Germline V gene lookup returns CDR1 MNHEY and CDR2 SMNVEV (reference sequence). In DNA form, the CDR3 reads TGTGCCAGCAGTTCCCGCCGGGATCAGCCCCAGCATTTT. This translates into CASSSRRDQPQHF.

This CDR3 reads CASSPSDSPLGYGYTF. CDR3 in DNA: TGTGCCAGCTCACCGTCGGACAGCCCCCTTGGCTATGGCTACACCTTC. The chain combines TRBV18 with TRBJ1-2; weak D call: TRBD1 (6 bases). CDR3 size: 16 residues. V gave up 3 bases and J gave up 4 bases, with 18 bases separating them. In germline, CDR1 is KGHSH, CDR2 LQKENI.

This chain connects TRBV20-1 to TRBJ1-4, with D maybe TRBD1 (5 bases). In germline, CDR1 is DFQATT, CDR2 SNEGSKA (reference sequence). The V and J ends lost 0 bases and 5 bases respectively, with 16 bases between them. This CDR3 has 16 amino acids. Written as DNA, the CDR3 is TGCAGTGCTAGAGATCCGGCCGGGACGGAAAATGAAAAACTGTTTTTT. Amino acid sequence: CSARDPAGTENEKLFF.

The sample holds a few counts of this clonotype. The genes are TRBV19 and TRBJ1-2; D is undetermined. CDR1 is LNHDA and CDR2 is SQIVND in the germline V gene (reference sequence). The CDR3 runs to 14 residues. V shed 5 bases and J shed 1 base, with 11 bases lying between them. CDR3 nucleotides: TGTGCCAGTAGTTTGGCAGGAGATAACTATGGCTACACCTTC. Encoded protein: CASSLAGDNYGYTF.

This clonotype is deemed large. This chain links TRBV6-5 with TRBJ1-1; 10 bases are shared with TRBD1. Germline V gene data show CDR1 as MNHEY and CDR2 as SVGAGI. This CDR3 contains 17 residues. V lost 3 bases to trimming and J lost 5 bases; unmatched junction nucleotides: 12. CDR3 sequence reads: CASSYVGTGVLRTEAFF. DNA for the CDR3: TGTGCCAGCAGTTATGTGGGGACAGGGGTGTTGAGGACTGAAGCTTTCTTT.

With regard to this clonotype: A clone one base away is much larger, so this may be a read error. The chain uses TRBV7-2 and TRBJ1-2, with D perhaps matching TRBD1 (5 bases). Germline loops: CDR1 SGHTA, CDR2 FQGNSA. CDR3 size: 14 residues. The V and J ends lost 5 bases and 8 bases respectively, with 18 bases between them. CDR3 sequence: CASSLIGVDWGYTF. CDR3 nucleotides: TGTGCCAGCAGCCTAATAGGGGTTGACTGGGGCTACACCTTC.

This clonotype is deemed large (0.1 to 1%). The CDR3 DNA sequence: TGTGCCAGCAGCTCCGGACTAGCGGAGGGGGAGCAGTACTTC. It yields the protein CASSSGLAEGEQYF. The rearrangement joins TRBV7-9 to TRBJ2-7; 10 bases align to TRBD2. Germline V CDR1 and CDR2: SEHNR, FQNEAQ (reference sequence). CDR3 length: 14 residues. J was trimmed by 7 bases and V by 4 bases; bases with no gene match: 7. The entire variable domain, with the rest obtained from reference TRBV7-9 and TRBJ2-7, is as follows: DTGVSQNPRHKITKRGQNVTFRCDPISEHNRLYWYRQTLGQGPEFLTYFQNEAQLEKSRLLSDRFSAERPKGSFSTLEIQRTEQGDSAMYLCASSSGLAEGEQYFGPGTRLTVT.

By proportion, this clonotype is large. The chain has TRBV30 and TRBJ1-2; tentative D call: TRBD1 (5 bases). V lost 0 bases and J 6 bases, leaving 11 bases between the germline ends. The CDR3 consists of 13 residues. CDR1 GTSNPN and CDR2 SVGIG come from the germline V gene (reference sequence). The CDR3 nucleotides are TGTGCCTGGAGTGTTGGGGGGACGGATGGCTACACCTTC. This codes for CAWSVGGTDGYTF.

The rearrangement links TRBV6-5 to TRBJ2-3; 7 bases match TRBD1. Looked up from germline, CDR1 is MNHEY and CDR2 is SVGAGI. J lost 5 bases, V lost 6 bases, and 8 bases had no gene match. The CDR3 has 14 amino acids. In DNA form, the CDR3 reads TGTGCCAGCAGCCGTACCAGGGACAGAGATACGCAGTATTTT. This translates into CASSRTRDRDTQYF.

This clonotype was seen a few times. This sequence joins TRBV20-1 and TRBJ2-1; TRBD2 matches 14 bases. Germline V gene data show CDR1 as DFQATT and CDR2 as SNEGSKA (reference sequence). CDR3 length: 17 amino acids. V lost 4 bases, J lost 1 base, and 6 bases stayed unmatched. CDR3 region: CSAKGLAGEGSYNEQFF. The CDR3 DNA is TGCAGTGCTAAGGGACTAGCGGGAGAGGGGTCCTACAATGAGCAGTTCTTC.

The CDR3 sequence is CASSLVHGSGAQYF. The CDR3 DNA reads as TGTGCCAGCAGCTTGGTACACGGGAGCGGGGCCCAGTACTTC. The rearrangement uses TRBV5-6 and TRBJ2-5; TRBD2 matches at 7 bases. Unmatched junction bases numbered 8, after V lost 0 bases and J lost 9 bases. CDR1 and CDR2 from the germline V gene are SGHDT and YYEEEE. The CDR3 has 14 amino acids.

By its share, this clonotype is large. The gene calls are TRBV12-3 or TRBV12-4 and TRBJ2-6, with D uncertain. Trimming took 1 base from V and 0 from J, leaving 10 bases between them. CDR3 length: 17 residues. The chain's CDR3 is CASSLVRPLSGANVLTF. The CDR3 DNA reads TGTGCCAGCAGTTTAGTCCGTCCGCTCTCTGGGGCCAACGTCCTGACTTTC.

The genes are TRBV12-3 or TRBV12-4 and TRBJ1-2; D remains unclear. The CDR3 loop spans 13 amino acids. Trimming stripped 6 bases from V and 3 bases from J, with 11 bases between. As DNA, the CDR3 is TGTGCCAGCAGCGCCCTCGGGCACTATGGCTACACCTTC. Translating it yields CASSALGHYGYTF.

This clonotype has a single count. V and J are TRBV20-1 and TRBJ1-4; D is possibly TRBD1 (5 bases). Germline loops: CDR1 DFQATT, CDR2 SNEGSKA (reference sequence). The V gene lost 0 bases and the J gene lost 0 bases, with 14 bases spanning the gap. The length of the CDR3 is 17 residues. Here the CDR3 reads CSARDGQQNTTNEKLFF. The CDR3 DNA sequence: TGCAGTGCTAGAGATGGACAACAGAATACAACTAATGAAAAACTGTTTTTT.